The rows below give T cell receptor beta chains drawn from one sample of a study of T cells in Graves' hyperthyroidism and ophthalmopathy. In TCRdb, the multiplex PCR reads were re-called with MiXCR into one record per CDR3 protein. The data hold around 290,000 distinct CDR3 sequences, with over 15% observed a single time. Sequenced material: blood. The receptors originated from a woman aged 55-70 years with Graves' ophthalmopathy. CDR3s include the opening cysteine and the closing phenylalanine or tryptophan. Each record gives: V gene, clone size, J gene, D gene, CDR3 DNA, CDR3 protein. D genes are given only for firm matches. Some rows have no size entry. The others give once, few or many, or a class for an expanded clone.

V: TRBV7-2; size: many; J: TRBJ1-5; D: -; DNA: TGTGCCAGCAGCCCGGGACACGCGGGTCAGCCCCAGCATTTT; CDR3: CASSPGHAGQPQHF
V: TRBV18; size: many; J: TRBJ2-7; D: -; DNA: TGTGCCAGCTCACAATTTGTATCAGGGGAGCAGTACTTC; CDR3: CASSQFVSGEQYF
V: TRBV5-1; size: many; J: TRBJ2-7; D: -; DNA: TGCGCCAGCAGCTCTCCGGGACGGACCTACGAGCAGTACTTC; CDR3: CASSSPGRTYEQYF
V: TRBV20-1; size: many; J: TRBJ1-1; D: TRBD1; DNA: TGCAGTGCTAGAGATCGGGTCAGGGGGATGAACACTGAAGCTTTCTTT; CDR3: CSARDRVRGMNTEAFF
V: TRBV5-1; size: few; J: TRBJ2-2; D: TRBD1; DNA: TGCGCCAGCAGCTCCGGGACAGGGCCCGGGGAGCTGTTTTTT; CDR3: CASSSGTGPGELFF
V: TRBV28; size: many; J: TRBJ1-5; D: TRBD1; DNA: TGTGCCAGCAGTTTGACAGGGGTCGGCAATCAGCCCCAGCATTTT; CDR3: CASSLTGVGNQPQHF
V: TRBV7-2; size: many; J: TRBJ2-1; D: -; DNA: TGTGCCAGCAGCTTAGTGCAGGGAATTAATGAGCAGTTCTTC; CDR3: CASSLVQGINEQFF
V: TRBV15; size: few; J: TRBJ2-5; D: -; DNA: TGTGCCACCAGCAGAAAAACAGGGATGGCGGAGACCCAGTACTTC; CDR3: CATSRKTGMAETQYF
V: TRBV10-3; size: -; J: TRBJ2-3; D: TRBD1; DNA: TGTGCCATCAGTCCGGGACAGGGCAGAGATACGCAGTATTTT; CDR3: CAISPGQGRDTQYF
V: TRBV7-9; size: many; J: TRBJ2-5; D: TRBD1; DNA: TGTGCCAGCAGCGTCGGACAGGGTGCATCTAGGGGGACCCAGTACTTC; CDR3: CASSVGQGASRGTQYF
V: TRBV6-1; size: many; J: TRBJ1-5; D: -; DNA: TGTGCCAGCAGCGCGTCGCTTAAAGGGCCCCAGCATTTT; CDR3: CASSASLKGPQHF
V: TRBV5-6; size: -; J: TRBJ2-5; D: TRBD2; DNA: TGTGCCAGCAGCCCCTGGACTAGCGGGGGACATATACAAGAGACCCAGTACTTC; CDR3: CASSPWTSGGHIQETQYF
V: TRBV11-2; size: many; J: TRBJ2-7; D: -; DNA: TGTGCCAGCAGCTTAGTATCGGACGGGTTCTACGAGCAGTACTTC; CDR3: CASSLVSDGFYEQYF
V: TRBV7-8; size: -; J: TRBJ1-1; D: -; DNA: TGTGCCAGCAGCTTAGAATTTAGGGGCAGTTTTCGTACTGAAGCTTTCTTT; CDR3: CASSLEFRGSFRTEAFF
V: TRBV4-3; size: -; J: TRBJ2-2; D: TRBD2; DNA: TGCACCAGCAGCCAAGTTTTCGCGGGAGAGGAGACCGGGGAGCTGTTTTTT; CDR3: CTSSQVFAGEETGELFF
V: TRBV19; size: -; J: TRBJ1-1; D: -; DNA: TGTGCCAGTAGTATCAAGGGGAGAATCATGAACACTGAAGCTTTCTTT; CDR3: CASSIKGRIMNTEAFF
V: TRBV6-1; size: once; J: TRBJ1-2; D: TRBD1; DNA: TGTGCCAGCAGTGAACTGGGGGACAGGGGGCTTGGCTACACCTTC; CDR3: CASSELGDRGLGYTF
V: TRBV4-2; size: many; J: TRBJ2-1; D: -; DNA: TGTGCCAGCAGCCCAGCGGGTCACAATGAGCAGTTCTTC; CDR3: CASSPAGHNEQFF
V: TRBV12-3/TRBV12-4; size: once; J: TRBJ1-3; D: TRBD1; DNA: TGTGCCAGCAGTTTATCAGGGGGGGCGACGAACACCATATATTTT; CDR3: CASSLSGGATNTIYF
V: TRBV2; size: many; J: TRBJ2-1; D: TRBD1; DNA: TGTGCCAGCAGTGGGGACAGCCACAATGAGCAGTTCTTC; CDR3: CASSGDSHNEQFF
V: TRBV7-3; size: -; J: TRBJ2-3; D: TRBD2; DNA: TGTGCCAGCGGCGGGAGGGCTGAGGGTACGCAGTATTTT; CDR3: CASGGRAEGTQYF
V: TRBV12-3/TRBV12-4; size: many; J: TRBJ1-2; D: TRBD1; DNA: TGTGCCAGCAGTCTCCCGGGACAGGGCGTCCTCGGCTATGGCTACACCTTC; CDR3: CASSLPGQGVLGYGYTF
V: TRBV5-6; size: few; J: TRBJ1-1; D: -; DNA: TGTGCCAGCAGCTTGGTACAGGGAGGGACAGCTTTCTTT; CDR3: CASSLVQGGTAFF
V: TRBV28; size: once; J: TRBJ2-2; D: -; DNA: TGTGCCAGCAGTTTCTTCCGGGAATACCTTGCCGGGGAGCTGTTTTTT; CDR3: CASSFFREYLAGELFF
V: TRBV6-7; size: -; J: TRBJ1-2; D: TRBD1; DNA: TGTGCCGGCGGGACAGGAAAATCTTGCCATGGCTACACCTTC; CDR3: CAGGTGKSCHGYTF
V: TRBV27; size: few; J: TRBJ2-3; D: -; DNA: TGTGCCAGCAGTTTATCAGCTTTCAGCACAGATACGCAGTATTTT; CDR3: CASSLSAFSTDTQYF
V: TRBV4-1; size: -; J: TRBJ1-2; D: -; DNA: TGCGCCAGCAGCCTGTCGCCGGGCAGCTCCAACTATGGCTACACCTTC; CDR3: CASSLSPGSSNYGYTF
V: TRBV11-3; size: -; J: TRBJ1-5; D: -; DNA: TGTGCCAGCAGCTTAGATGGCAGGGACAAGAACGTAAATCAGCCCCAGCATTTT; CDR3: CASSLDGRDKNVNQPQHF
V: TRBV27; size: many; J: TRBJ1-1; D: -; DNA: TGTGCCAGCAGTTTAAGGGGGGATCTGAGGAACACTGAAGCTTTCTTT; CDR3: CASSLRGDLRNTEAFF
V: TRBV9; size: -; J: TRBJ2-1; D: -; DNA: TGTGCCAGCAGCGTAGCGGGAGAGGGGGCCGGTGAGCAGTTCTTC; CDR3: CASSVAGEGAGEQFF
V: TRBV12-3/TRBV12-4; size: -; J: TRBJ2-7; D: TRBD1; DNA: TGTGCCAGCAGGGCCGGGACAGAATACGAGCAGTACTTC; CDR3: CASRAGTEYEQYF
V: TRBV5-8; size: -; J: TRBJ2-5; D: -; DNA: TGTGCCAGCAGCTTGGGTCGGTCAGAGCAAGAGACCCAGTACTTC; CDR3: CASSLGRSEQETQYF
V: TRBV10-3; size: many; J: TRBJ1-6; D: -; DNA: TGTGCCATCAGTGATTGGAAAGGAAATTCACCCCTCCACTTT; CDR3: CAISDWKGNSPLHF
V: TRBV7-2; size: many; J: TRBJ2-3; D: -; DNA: TGTGCCAGCAGCTTAGCCCCGTTTAATACGCAGTATTTT; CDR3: CASSLAPFNTQYF
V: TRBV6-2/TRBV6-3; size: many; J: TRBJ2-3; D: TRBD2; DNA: TGTGCCAGCAGTTACAGCTTACCGGGACTAGCGGGAGTTTCTTTAGATACGCAGTATTTT; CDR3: CASSYSLPGLAGVSLDTQYF
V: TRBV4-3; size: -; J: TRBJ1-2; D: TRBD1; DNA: TGCGCCAGCAGCCAAGACAGCGGCGGGACAGCCATGGGCTACACCTTC; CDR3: CASSQDSGGTAMGYTF
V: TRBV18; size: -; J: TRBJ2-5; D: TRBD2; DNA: TGTGCCAGCTCCCCGACTAGCGGCCGGACCTCGGGCCGTGAGACCCAGTACTTC; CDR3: CASSPTSGRTSGRETQYF
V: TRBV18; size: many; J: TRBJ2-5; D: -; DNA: TGTGCCAGCTCACCAGCGGGGCGAGAGACCCAGTACTTC; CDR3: CASSPAGRETQYF
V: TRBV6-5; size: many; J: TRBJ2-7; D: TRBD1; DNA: TGTGCCAGCAGTTACTCGAGTCTCCGGGACAGGTCCTACGAGCAGTACTTC; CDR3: CASSYSSLRDRSYEQYF
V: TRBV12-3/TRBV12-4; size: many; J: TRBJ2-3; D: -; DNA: TGTGCCAGCAGTGGTATTGAGGACGGTTTGCCGCAGTATTTT; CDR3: CASSGIEDGLPQYF
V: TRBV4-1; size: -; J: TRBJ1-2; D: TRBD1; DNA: TGCGCCAGCAGCCAGCCGGACAGGGCGCACTATGGCTACACCTTC; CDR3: CASSQPDRAHYGYTF
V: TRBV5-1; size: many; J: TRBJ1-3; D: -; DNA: TGCGCCAGCAGCTTGGCCATCGGGGATCTAACTGGAAACACCATATATTTT; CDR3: CASSLAIGDLTGNTIYF
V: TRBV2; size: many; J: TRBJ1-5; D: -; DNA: TGTGCCAGCAGTGGGGGGGCGTGGGGGTATCAGCCCCAGCATTTT; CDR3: CASSGGAWGYQPQHF
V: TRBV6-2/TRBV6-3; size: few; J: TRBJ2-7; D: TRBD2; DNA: TGTGCCAGCAGTTGGTTGACTAGCGGATTACCCTACGAGCAGTACTTC; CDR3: CASSWLTSGLPYEQYF
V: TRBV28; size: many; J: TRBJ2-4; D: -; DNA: TGTGCCAGCAGTTTAGGACCCGGGACTTCCCCTTCAGGAGTGGCCTTAGCCAAAAACATTCAGTACTTC; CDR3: CASSLGPGTSPSGVALAKNIQYF
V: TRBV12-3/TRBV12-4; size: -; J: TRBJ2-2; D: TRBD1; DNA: TGTGCCAGCAAGGGACAGGGGGCCGCCGGGGAGCTGTTTTTT; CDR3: CASKGQGAAGELFF
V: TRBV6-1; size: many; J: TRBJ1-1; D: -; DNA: TGTGCCAGCAGTGAAGTGGGGACCGCTCCTGAAGCTTTCTTT; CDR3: CASSEVGTAPEAFF
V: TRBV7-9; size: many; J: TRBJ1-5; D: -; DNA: TGTGCCAGCAGCTTAGAACGGGGGGCGAAGCATTTT; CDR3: CASSLERGAKHF
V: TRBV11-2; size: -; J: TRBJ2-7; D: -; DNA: TGTGCCAGCAGGTTAGACACCGGGGGTGAGCAGTACTTC; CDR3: CASRLDTGGEQYF